This T cell receptor (beta chain) is drawn from a study of blood T cell repertoires in COVID-19. The CDR3 extends over 11 amino acids. Looked up from germline, CDR1 is MNHNS and CDR2 is SASEGT. V lost 2 bases to trimming and J lost 7 bases, with 3 bases between them. Repertoires were generated with immunoSEQ multiplex PCR, while TCRdb's copy carries only in-frame clones and drops some. The sample has approximately 200,000 clones; approximately 85% are singletons. The receptor's source is a middle-aged man with acute or convalescent COVID-19. Sample: peripheral blood. The J gene is TRBJ2-1, the V gene TRBV6-1; D unresolved. CDR3 protein: CASSELNEQFF. The DNA of the CDR3 is TGTGCCAGCAGTGAACTTAATGAGCAGTTCTTC.